This T cell receptor (beta chain) is drawn from a study of T cells after yellow fever vaccination. Looking at the study overall: The authors prepared low-cell-number fractions using SMART-Seq v4 Ultra Low Input. Findings and limits, study-wide: The secondary T-cell response peaked on day 5, not day 15, but was weaker.

Template-switching 5'RACE yielded the TCR cDNA; a universal primer site and UMIs were added in the process. TCRdb analysed the 5' RACE reads with MiXCR anew, one entry per CDR3 protein. Found here are about 500,000 distinct CDR3 sequences, about a sixth of them singletons; the top ten hold roughly 17%. Regarding this clonotype: The antigen remains undetermined.

The receptor's source is a man younger than 35 who received the YFV17D yellow fever vaccine. Sequencing was performed on PBMCs, taken 5 to 6 days after the first yellow fever vaccination.

In DNA form, the CDR3 reads TGTGCCAGCAGCTTAGGGCGGGTGGAAGATACGCAGTATTTT. This encodes CASSLGRVEDTQYF. The chain combines TRBV7-2 with TRBJ2-3; D is possibly TRBD2 (5 bases). The V gene's germline CDR1 is SGHTA and CDR2 FQGNSA. This CDR3 region has 14 residues. Trimming cost V 1 base and J 5 bases, with 10 bases left between them.